This T cell receptor beta chain was recovered during a study of blood T cell repertoires in COVID-19. About the research overall: Sites in the United States, Italy and Spain provided acute and convalescent COVID-19 samples. PBMCs, B-cell-depleted T cells, or T cells provided the cDNA or gDNA that made up the material.

After removal of 7 bases from V and 7 bases from J, the junction contained 17 bases not matched to a gene. The CDR3 is made up of 17 amino acids. Germline CDR1 GTSNPN, CDR2 SVGIG (reference sequence). Authors' processing steps: Reference gene primer amplification gave nucleated cell count estimates. Sequencing was performed with immunoSEQ multiplex PCR; in TCRdb, only in-frame clones are kept and a portion is missing. Clone size and the V and J calls come from that table; the DNA yielded D and trimming. The sample contains some 150,000 clones, roughly 90% of which appear only once. The rearrangement links TRBV30 to TRBJ1-6; TRBD1 aligns across 9 bases. The sequenced material came from peripheral blood. This sequence originates from a man aged 60-69 years with active or convalescent COVID-19. CDR3 amino acids: CALRASDRGLRNSPLHF. The CDR3, as DNA: TGTGCCTTGAGGGCCTCGGACAGGGGTTTAAGGAATTCACCCCTCCACTTT.